This T cell receptor (beta chain) comes out of a study of blood T cell repertoires in COVID-19. Study information: Sites in the United States, Italy and Spain provided acute and convalescent COVID-19 samples. PBMCs, B-cell-depleted T cells, or T cells provided the cDNA or gDNA that made up the material.

The table came from immunoSEQ multiplex PCR; TCRdb's copy has only in-frame clones and leaves some out. This sample has hundreds of thousands of clones, with over 75% found just once. The germline gives CDR1 KGHDR, CDR2 SFDVKD. This CDR3 spans 16 amino acids. Losses at the gene ends were 4 bases for V and 7 bases for J; bases not matched to a gene: 6. This clonotype was obtained from a human donor in a cohort sampled during active COVID-19. Sequencing input: peripheral blood. The chain links TRBV24-1 to TRBJ1-4; TRBD1 matches at 12 bases. DNA for the CDR3: TGTGCCACCAGTGACCCGGGACAGGGGGCTAGTGAAAAACTGTTTTTT. Its protein product is CATSDPGQGASEKLFF.